This T cell receptor beta chain was captured in a study of beta chain features in type 1 diabetes. The investigators reverse transcribed all of the isolated RNA, so they sequenced expressed TCRB transcripts. Some clones are missing from TCRdb's copy, which holds only in-frame ones; the method was immunoSEQ multiplex PCR. The sample holds 900,000 or so clones; 17% are singletons and the top ten take 0.02% to 0.025%. Study conclusions and caveats: Naive, central memory and regulatory TCRB repertoires appeared more similar among patients than healthy donors.

This clone showed up just a few times. The antigen is undetermined. The sample consisted of naive CD4+ T cells from blood. The TCR comes from a woman between 18 and 30 years old in good health.

CDR3 sequence: CASSPQLASTYEQYF. In DNA form, the CDR3 reads TGTGCCAGCAGCCCCCAACTAGCGTCAACCTACGAGCAGTACTTC. This chain connects TRBV9 to TRBJ2-7, with TRBD2 identical over 7 bases. The junction had 9 bases not matched to a gene; V was cut back by 4 bases and J by 2 bases. Germline V lookup: CDR1 SGDLS, CDR2 YYNGEE. This CDR3 spans 15 amino acids.